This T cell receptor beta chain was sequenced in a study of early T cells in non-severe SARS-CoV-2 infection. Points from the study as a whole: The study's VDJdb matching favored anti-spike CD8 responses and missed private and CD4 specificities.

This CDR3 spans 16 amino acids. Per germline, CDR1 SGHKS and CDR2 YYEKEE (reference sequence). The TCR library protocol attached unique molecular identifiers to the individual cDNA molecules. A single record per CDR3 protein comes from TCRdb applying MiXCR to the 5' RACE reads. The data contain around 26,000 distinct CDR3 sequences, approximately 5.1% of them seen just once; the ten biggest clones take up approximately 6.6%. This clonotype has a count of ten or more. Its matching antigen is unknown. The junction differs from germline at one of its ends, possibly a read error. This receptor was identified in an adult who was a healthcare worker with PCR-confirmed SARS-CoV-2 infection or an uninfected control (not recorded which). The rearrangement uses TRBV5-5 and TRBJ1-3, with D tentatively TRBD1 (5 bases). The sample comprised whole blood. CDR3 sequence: CASSRIEQVSENTIYF. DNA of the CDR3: TGTGCCAGCAGTCGAATCGAACAGGTCTCTGAAAACACCATATATTTT.